The rows below give T cell receptor beta chains drawn from one sample of a study of T-cell memory formation after mild COVID-19. Using its own MiXCR run on the 5' RACE reads, TCRdb lists one record per CDR3 protein. The sample lists roughly 170,000 distinct CDR3 sequences, approximately 18% occurring once. Sequencing used PBMCs or a T cell subset sorted from them (not recorded which). Receptors originate from a man aged 18 to 29 who had mild COVID-19 (a few samples of this study predate the infection). Cell type and time point are not known. Each CDR3 is given with its conserved first and last residue. D genes are given only for firm matches. Some rows mark clone size as missing; the rest say once, few, many or name a class of expanded clone.

j_gene,d_gene,v_gene,abundance,CDR3aa,CDR3nt
TRBJ2-7,TRBD2,TRBV7-2,-,CASSSAGGYEQYF,TGTGCCAGCAGCTCGGCGGGGGGTTACGAGCAGTACTTC
TRBJ1-1,-,TRBV5-1,-,CASTLGGPDTEAFF,TGCGCCAGCACCCTGGGGGGGCCCGACACTGAAGCTTTCTTT
TRBJ2-1,TRBD2,TRBV5-1,few,CASSFAAGGDEQFF,TGCGCCAGCAGCTTTGCTGCGGGGGGCGATGAGCAGTTCTTC
TRBJ2-1,TRBD1,TRBV12-3/TRBV12-4,-,CASRGTGLGEQFF,TGTGCCAGCAGGGGGACAGGGCTCGGTGAGCAGTTCTTC
TRBJ2-7,-,TRBV12-3/TRBV12-4,few,CASSLLLNEQYF,TGTGCCAGCAGTTTGCTCCTTAACGAGCAGTACTTC
TRBJ1-6,TRBD1,TRBV19,once,CASRGDRANSPLHF,TGTGCCAGCCGGGGGGACAGGGCAAATTCACCCCTCCACTTT
TRBJ2-2,-,TRBV24-1,many,CATSDRTTVRPGELFF,TGTGCCACCAGTGACCGGACGACAGTACGTCCCGGGGAGCTGTTTTTT
TRBJ2-3,TRBD2,TRBV5-5,-,CASSLWWAGGKDTDTQYF,TGTGCCAGCAGCTTGTGGTGGGCGGGGGGCAAGGACACAGATACGCAGTATTTT
TRBJ1-2,TRBD1,TRBV6-5,-,CASSYSTPRGAFGYTF,TGTGCCAGCAGTTACTCGACCCCCAGGGGGGCATTCGGCTACACCTTC
TRBJ1-2,-,TRBV5-1,many,CASSLGTPEGGYTF,TGCGCCAGCAGCTTGGGGACCCCCGAGGGGGGCTACACCTTC
TRBJ1-1,-,TRBV20-1,few,CSASPQGNTEAFF,TGCAGTGCTAGCCCCCAGGGGAACACTGAAGCTTTCTTT
TRBJ2-1,-,TRBV11-2,few,CASRYPGQRANEQFF,TGTGCCAGCAGATATCCGGGACAAAGGGCCAATGAGCAGTTCTTC